This is a list of T cell receptor beta chains from one sample in a study of cytomegalovirus exposure and HLA in healthy donors. TCRdb's table, derived via immunoSEQ multiplex PCR, lists solely in-frame clones and lacks some. Seen here are approximately 160,000 clones, around four fifths observed once, and the top ten hold roughly 9.3%. The sample was PBMCs. These receptors were obtained from a man between 18 and 35 years old in good health and CMV-seropositive. Each CDR3 is given with its conserved first and last residue. A D gene is named only where the DNA matches it firmly. Only some rows state a clone size, as once, few, many or a class for expanded clones.

cdr3_length	d_call	v_call	clone_size	j_call	cdr3_nt	cdr3_aa
12	.	TRBV29-1	.	TRBJ2-1	TGCAGCGTGAACGGACTATCAGGGGAGCAGTTCTTC	CSVNGLSGEQFF
14	.	TRBV6-5	once	TRBJ1-5	TGTGCCAGCAGGAACAGGGATAGCAATCAGCCCCAGCATTTT	CASRNRDSNQPQHF
15	TRBD1	TRBV5-4	.	TRBJ2-3	TGTGCCAGCAACCAGTTGGGACAGGGCACAGATACGCAGTATTTT	CASNQLGQGTDTQYF
15	.	TRBV9	.	TRBJ2-2	TGTGCCAGCAGCGTAGACCCAGCGAGGACCGGGGAGCTGTTTTTT	CASSVDPARTGELFF
15	TRBD2	TRBV2	.	TRBJ2-3	TGTGCCAGCAGTGATGCGGGGGGGGCGTTAGATACGCAGTATTTT	CASSDAGGALDTQYF
16	.	TRBV14	.	TRBJ1-2	TGTGCCAGCAGCCACGCGACAGGTGGGGCCTCAGGTGGCTACACCTTC	CASSHATGGASGGYTF
13	.	TRBV29-1	.	TRBJ2-7	TGCAGCGTTTTAACACTTGGAGCCTACGAGCAGTACTTC	CSVLTLGAYEQYF
16	.	TRBV2	.	TRBJ2-7	TGTGCCAGCAGTGAAGCCCCCGACAGCTATACCTACGAGCAGTACTTC	CASSEAPDSYTYEQYF
15	.	TRBV14	.	TRBJ2-6	TGTGCCAGCAGCCCGGGAGCCTCTGGGGCCAACGTCCTGACTTTC	CASSPGASGANVLTF
16	.	TRBV28	.	TRBJ1-5	TGTGCCAGCAGTCTATATCATAACAGGGCCGGTCAGCCCCAGCATTTT	CASSLYHNRAGQPQHF
14	.	TRBV19	.	TRBJ1-4	TGTGCCAGTAGTATTACTGGTACTAATGAAAAACTGTTTTTT	CASSITGTNEKLFF
14	TRBD1	TRBV6-5	few	TRBJ1-4	TGTGCCAGCGGAGAGACAGGGGGGGCTGAAAAACTGTTTTTT	CASGETGGAEKLFF
12	.	TRBV28	.	TRBJ1-5	TGTGCCAGTCGACCGGGTATTGCGCCCCAGCATTTT	CASRPGIAPQHF
13	.	TRBV7-2	.	TRBJ2-2	TGTGCCAGCAGCCACAGAGTCACCGGGGAGCTGTTTTTT	CASSHRVTGELFF
14	.	TRBV13	.	TRBJ2-7	TGTGCCAGCAGCTTAGTGGGCAGAGCCTACGAGCAGTACTTC	CASSLVGRAYEQYF
15	TRBD1	TRBV4-2	.	TRBJ2-7	TGTGCCAGCAGCAGCCGGGACAGGGGCTTGTACGAGCAGTACTTC	CASSSRDRGLYEQYF
11	.	TRBV9	few	TRBJ2-2	TGTGCCAGCAGCCGCGACGGGGAGCTGTTTTTT	CASSRDGELFF
13	.	TRBV9	.	TRBJ1-1	TGTGCCAGCAGCGTAGGACAGTTCGGAGAAGCTTTCTTT	CASSVGQFGEAFF
14	.	TRBV11-2	few	TRBJ2-3	TGTGCCAGCAGTCGACAGTACGGTTCAAATACGCAGTATTTT	CASSRQYGSNTQYF
15	TRBD1	TRBV27	.	TRBJ2-7	TGTGCCAGCAGTACACCCGGGACAGGGGGATCCGAGCAGTACTTC	CASSTPGTGGSEQYF
13	.	TRBV9	.	TRBJ1-2	TGTGCCAGCAGCCCATCCCAGGGTAGCGGCTACACCTTC	CASSPSQGSGYTF
15	.	TRBV9	.	TRBJ2-7	TGTGCCAGCAGCGTAGCAGAGTGGGGGGACTCGGAGCAGTACTTC	CASSVAEWGDSEQYF
12	.	TRBV6-5	.	TRBJ1-4	TGTGCCAGCAGGGCCACTAATGAAAAACTGTTTTTT	CASRATNEKLFF
14	.	TRBV11-2	once	TRBJ1-4	TGTGCCAGCAGCTTAGTGGGGGGAAATGAAAAACTGTTTTTT	CASSLVGGNEKLFF
16	.	TRBV11-2	.	TRBJ2-7	TGTGCCAGCAGCCGAGAAGCCCCTGGTCCTTACTACGAGCAGTACTTC	CASSREAPGPYYEQYF
13	.	TRBV13	.	TRBJ1-1	TGTGCCAGCAGCTTAGGGCTTAGATTTGAAGCTTTCTTT	CASSLGLRFEAFF
15	TRBD1	TRBV5-6	.	TRBJ1-2	TGTGCCAGCAGCTCAGGACAGGTAGCTAACTATGGCTACACCTTC	CASSSGQVANYGYTF
17	.	TRBV14	.	TRBJ2-1	TGTGCCAGCAGCCAAGAGGCGTGGGGGGGCACCTACAATGAGCAGTTCTTC	CASSQEAWGGTYNEQFF
14	TRBD1	TRBV2	.	TRBJ2-3	TGTGCCAGCTCCGGACAGGGGGCATCAGATACGCAGTATTTT	CASSGQGASDTQYF
17	.	TRBV4-1	few	TRBJ1-5	TGCGCCAGCAGCCAAGTCCAGGTAGGCCCGAGGGATCAGCCCCAGCATTTT	CASSQVQVGPRDQPQHF
14	.	TRBV9	.	TRBJ2-2	TGTGCCAGCAGCGGGGGGGCGAACACCGGGGAGCTGTTTTTT	CASSGGANTGELFF
18	TRBD2	TRBV7-2	few	TRBJ2-1	TGTGCCAGCAGCTTAGTGTGGACTAGCGGAAGCTCCTACAATGAGCAGTTCTTC	CASSLVWTSGSSYNEQFF
13	.	TRBV5-6	.	TRBJ2-5	TGTGCCAGCAGCTTCAGGGGTCATGAGACCCAGTACTTC	CASSFRGHETQYF
15	TRBD2	TRBV9	.	TRBJ2-1	TGTGCCAGCAGCGTAGCGATAGCGGGAGTCAATGAGCAGTTCTTC	CASSVAIAGVNEQFF
16	.	TRBV4-1	.	TRBJ1-3	TGCGCCAGCAGCCAAGAGGCCTCGGGAGAGCGGAACACCATATATTTT	CASSQEASGERNTIYF
15	TRBD2	TRBV7-9	.	TRBJ2-7	TGTGCCAGCAGCTCCGGGACTAGCGGGAAGTACGAGCAGTACTTC	CASSSGTSGKYEQYF
13	TRBD1	TRBV9	.	TRBJ1-2	TGTGCCAGCGGTAAGACAGGGTCGGATGGCTACACCTTC	CASGKTGSDGYTF
13	.	TRBV5-4	.	TRBJ1-1	TGTGCCAGCAGCTTGGCCAATCCCACTGAAGCTTTCTTT	CASSLANPTEAFF
15	TRBD2	TRBV27	few	TRBJ2-3	TGTGCCAGCTCCCGTACTAGCGGCCTCACAGATACGCAGTATTTT	CASSRTSGLTDTQYF
16	TRBD2	TRBV2	.	TRBJ2-3	TGTGCCAGCAGTGAAGTGGCGGGAGAAATTTCAGATACGCAGTATTTT	CASSEVAGEISDTQYF
14	.	TRBV19	few	TRBJ2-3	TGTGCCAGTAGAATGGTGGGGCTCACAGATACGCAGTATTTT	CASRMVGLTDTQYF
14	.	TRBV7-9	.	TRBJ1-4	TGTGCCAGCAGCTTGGGAGGGTTGGATGAAAAACTGTTTTTT	CASSLGGLDEKLFF
15	.	TRBV14	.	TRBJ2-2	TGTGCCAGCAGCCAAGTAATCGCGGGCACCGGGGAGCTGTTTTTT	CASSQVIAGTGELFF
13	TRBD1	TRBV6-6	.	TRBJ2-7	TGTGCCAGCAGTGACAGGGGTTCCTACGAGCAGTACTTC	CASSDRGSYEQYF
14	TRBD1	TRBV7-9	.	TRBJ1-2	TGTGCCGGCAGCTTAGGACAGGAGTTCTATGGCTACACCTTC	CAGSLGQEFYGYTF